This paragraph reports one TCR beta chain. This sample stems from a study of blood T cells in healthy people across ages. The use of a sample-barcoded 5' primer and a J-beta primer mix characterized a second PCR of about 7 to 12 cycles. TCRdb ran MiXCR on the 5' RACE reads and lists one entry per CDR3 protein. This sample has about 760,000 distinct CDR3 sequences, with roughly three fifths found just once. This sequence originates from a man in his forties in good health. The sample taken for sequencing was blood.

The CDR3 protein is CSANDGGEDYEQYF. For the CDR3, the DNA is TGCAGTGCTAACGACGGGGGGGAAGACTACGAGCAGTACTTC. V is TRBV20-1 and J is TRBJ2-7; 8 nucleotides match TRBD2. With V trimmed by 4 bases and J by 3 bases, 8 bases remained unmatched. The germline gives CDR1 DFQATT, CDR2 SNEGSKA (reference sequence). CDR3 length equals 14 residues.